Listed below are T cell receptor beta chains from one sample, sequenced in a study of cytomegalovirus exposure and HLA in healthy donors. The table came from immunoSEQ multiplex PCR; TCRdb's copy has only in-frame clones and leaves some out. Among roughly 130,000 clones, around 80% were seen once, and the ten largest hold 3%. Sequenced input: PBMCs. Receptor source: a woman aged 18-29 years in good health and CMV-seropositive. CDR3s include the opening cysteine and the closing phenylalanine or tryptophan. The D gene is left open where the match is weak. Expanded clones are given a class, and other clones once, few, many or no size at all.

D	V	size	J	DNA	CDR3
NA	TRBV4-1	NA	TRBJ2-1	TGCGCCAGCAGCCACGAAGGACGGGGGAAAAACAATGAGCAGTTCTTC	CASSHEGRGKNNEQFF
TRBD2	TRBV19	once	TRBJ2-7	TGTGCCAGTAGTAAGGGACTAGCGGGGGGATCCTACGAGCAGTACTTC	CASSKGLAGGSYEQYF
TRBD2	TRBV10-3	NA	TRBJ2-7	TGTGCCATCAGTGAACTGGGGGAGGGCGAGCAGTACTTC	CAISELGEGEQYF
NA	TRBV6-6	few	TRBJ2-2	TGTGCCAACTCCGGGACATCCCCCACCGGGGAGCTGTTTTTT	CANSGTSPTGELFF
NA	TRBV4-1	NA	TRBJ2-5	TGCGCCAGCAGCCCCACAGGGTTTCTAGAGACCCAGTACTTC	CASSPTGFLETQYF
NA	TRBV6-6	NA	TRBJ1-3	TGTGCCAGCAGTTACAACAGGGACTCTGGAAACACCATATATTTT	CASSYNRDSGNTIYF
NA	TRBV6-5	once	TRBJ2-5	TGTGCCAGCTCCCCCGGAGGGGAGACCCAGTACTTC	CASSPGGETQYF
TRBD1	TRBV30	NA	TRBJ2-7	TGTGCCTGGACCAACAGCCAGGGACAGGGGGCCCCCTACGAGCAGTACTTC	CAWTNSQGQGAPYEQYF
TRBD2	TRBV11-2	NA	TRBJ2-3	TGTGCCAGCAGCTCGAGCGGGGGGGCTACAGATACGCAGTATTTT	CASSSSGGATDTQYF
NA	TRBV5-1	NA	TRBJ1-6	TGCGCCAGCAGCCTCCGGGACACAATTAATTCACCCCTCCACTTT	CASSLRDTINSPLHF
NA	TRBV27	NA	TRBJ1-1	TGTGCCAGCAGTCCCCTAACTATTAACACTGAAGCTTTCTTT	CASSPLTINTEAFF
NA	TRBV6-1	few	TRBJ1-2	TGTGCCAGCACCCCCGGAACAGGACGGTACACCTTC	CASTPGTGRYTF
NA	TRBV6-5	NA	TRBJ1-1	TGTGCCAGCAGTCCGATGGGGGGGGCGAACACTGAAGCTTTCTTT	CASSPMGGANTEAFF
TRBD2	TRBV2	NA	TRBJ2-3	TGTGCCAGCGGCTCCGGGACTAGCGCGGATACGCAGTATTTT	CASGSGTSADTQYF
TRBD2	TRBV15	NA	TRBJ2-5	TGCGCCACCAGCAGAGAGGCGGGGGGGCTCGAGACCCAGTACTTC	CATSREAGGLETQYF
NA	TRBV25-1	few	TRBJ2-7	TGTGCCAGCAGTGAATTGGTAGCGTACGAGCAGTACTTC	CASSELVAYEQYF
NA	TRBV2	NA	TRBJ1-6	TGTGCCAGCAGTGGGGGCAGTAGTAATTCACCCCTCCACTTT	CASSGGSSNSPLHF
TRBD1	TRBV10-1	NA	TRBJ2-3	TGCGCCAGCAGGGGACCGGGACAGGGCGCGACGCAGTATTTT	CASRGPGQGATQYF
TRBD1	TRBV18	NA	TRBJ2-3	TGTGCCAGCTCCAAGGGACAGGGAAAAGCAGATACGCAGTATTTT	CASSKGQGKADTQYF
NA	TRBV7-2	NA	TRBJ2-5	TGTGCCAGCAGGGTTTCCGGGGGGCTGGAGACCCAGTACTTC	CASRVSGGLETQYF
NA	TRBV6-1	NA	TRBJ2-3	TGTGCCAGCAGAGATTCGGGGGGCGAGACAGATACGCAGTATTTT	CASRDSGGETDTQYF
NA	TRBV20-1	NA	TRBJ2-1	TGCAGTGCCTCTCCCCGTGATGAGCAGTTCTTC	CSASPRDEQFF
NA	TRBV7-5	NA	TRBJ1-5	TGTGCCAGAAGCCCGGGAGGGGGCGTTTATAGCAATCAGCCCCAGCATTTT	CARSPGGGVYSNQPQHF
TRBD1	TRBV28	NA	TRBJ2-4	TGTGCCAGCAGTTTCGGGACAGGGGGCGGCTTAGCCAAAAACATTCAGTACTTC	CASSFGTGGGLAKNIQYF
TRBD2	TRBV25-1	NA	TRBJ2-1	TGTGCCAGCAGTGCCGGACTAGCGCGCAATGAGCAGTTCTTC	CASSAGLARNEQFF
TRBD2	TRBV7-7	NA	TRBJ2-5	TGTGCCAGCAGCTCCGGGACTAGCGGGGCGGAAGAGACCCAGTACTTC	CASSSGTSGAEETQYF
NA	TRBV6-5	NA	TRBJ1-2	TGTGCCAGCAGTTTCCAGGGGAACTATGGCTACACCTTC	CASSFQGNYGYTF
NA	TRBV5-4	NA	TRBJ2-3	TGTGCCAGCAGCTTGAAGGGGTCAGGGGATGATACGCAGTATTTT	CASSLKGSGDDTQYF
TRBD1	TRBV9	NA	TRBJ1-2	TGTGCCAGCAGCAGACAGGGTGGCTACACCTTC	CASSRQGGYTF
TRBD1	TRBV10-3	NA	TRBJ2-3	TGTGCCGCGAGGACAGGGGCAGATACGCAGTATTTT	CAARTGADTQYF
TRBD2	TRBV5-4	once	TRBJ2-2	TGTGCCAGCAGCTTGCGGGGGGGCACCGGGGAGCTGTTTTTT	CASSLRGGTGELFF
TRBD1	TRBV29-1	NA	TRBJ1-2	TGCAGCGTTGTCTCGCAGGGGGCAGGGTATGGCTACACCTTC	CSVVSQGAGYGYTF
NA	TRBV2	NA	TRBJ1-2	TGTGCCAGCAGGGAAGACAGAGACGGCTACACCTTC	CASREDRDGYTF
NA	TRBV6-4	once	TRBJ2-6	TGTGCCAGCAGTGACGAGGGGGAAGGGGCCAACGTCCTGACTTTC	CASSDEGEGANVLTF
TRBD1	TRBV4-1	NA	TRBJ1-4	TGCGCCAGCAGCCCGGGACAGGGACGAGAAAAACTGTTTTTT	CASSPGQGREKLFF
TRBD2	TRBV7-9	NA	TRBJ2-3	TGTTCCAGCAGCTTAGATATTGGCGGGGGGTCAGATACGCAGTATTTT	CSSSLDIGGGSDTQYF
NA	TRBV6-1	NA	TRBJ2-7	TGTGCCAGCAGTAGACTAGGATTGTACGAGCAGTACTTC	CASSRLGLYEQYF
NA	TRBV11-3	NA	TRBJ2-2	TGTGCCAGCAGCCCGTCCCTAGTCGGGGAGCTGTTTTTT	CASSPSLVGELFF
TRBD2	TRBV6-5	few	TRBJ2-5	TGTGCCAGCAGGCGACTAGCGGGGGGTGAGACCCAGTACTTC	CASRRLAGGETQYF
NA	TRBV19	NA	TRBJ1-5	TGTGCCACTAAAAAGACTAGGGGCAATCAGCCCCAGCATTTT	CATKKTRGNQPQHF
TRBD1	TRBV28	NA	TRBJ2-7	TGTGCCAGCAGTTTATTGCCAGGGGGCATGAACGAGCAGTACTTC	CASSLLPGGMNEQYF
NA	TRBV29-1	NA	TRBJ2-5	TGCAGCGTTGAAAGAGGACTACAAGAGACCCAGTACTTC	CSVERGLQETQYF
TRBD2	TRBV30	NA	TRBJ2-7	TGTGCCTGGAGTGGATTCGGACTAGCGGGGGGCGAGCAGTACTTC	CAWSGFGLAGGEQYF
NA	TRBV6-4	NA	TRBJ2-3	TGTGCCAGCAGTGACTCGATAGCAGATACGCAGTATTTT	CASSDSIADTQYF
NA	TRBV5-5	NA	TRBJ2-7	TGTGCCAGCAGCTTGCTGGGCAGGGTTTACGAGCAGTACTTC	CASSLLGRVYEQYF
NA	TRBV15	NA	TRBJ2-7	TGTGCCACCAGCGTAGGGGCCACCTACGAGCAGTACTTC	CATSVGATYEQYF
NA	TRBV5-1	NA	TRBJ1-6	TGCGCCAGCAGCTTGGCCAGTCCCTATAATTCACCCCTCCACTTT	CASSLASPYNSPLHF
TRBD2	TRBV7-2	NA	TRBJ2-7	TGTGCCAGCAGCTTAGCAGTGGGACTAGCGATATCCTACGAGCAGTACTTC	CASSLAVGLAISYEQYF
NA	TRBV20-1	NA	TRBJ1-1	TGCAGTGCCACAAACGAAGCTTTCTTT	CSATNEAFF
NA	TRBV6-5	NA	TRBJ2-2	TGTGCCAGCAGTTACTCAGGGGAGAACACCGGGGAGCTGTTTTTT	CASSYSGENTGELFF
NA	TRBV19	NA	TRBJ1-2	TGTGCCAGTAGTAGGTCAGGGTACAATTCTAACTATGGCTACACCTTC	CASSRSGYNSNYGYTF